These T cell receptor beta chains were read from a single sample in a study of metastatic and nonmetastatic thyroid tumors. TCRdb re-called clones via MiXCR from the PCR reads. The sample records around 37,000 clones, more than 25% being singletons. Specimen: blood. The receptors were sampled from a female donor with papillary thyroid cancer or a benign thyroid nodule (not recorded which). Some clones in this sample may be carry-over from other donors' samples. Both conserved end residues are part of each CDR3.

V	J	CDR3
TRBV15	TRBJ1-2	CATRRGQNCGYTF
TRBV28	TRBJ1-2	CASSLTGVGYTF
TRBV18	TRBJ2-1	CASATTGTAYNEQFF
TRBV6-2/TRBV6-3	TRBJ1-1	CSSSYVGRNTEAFF
TRBV20-1	TRBJ1-2	CSAEDRGRGYGYTF
TRBV19	TRBJ1-5	CASSIGLRGINQPQHF
TRBV30	TRBJ2-7	CAWREGQGPYEQYF
TRBV29-1	TRBJ2-2	CSVQGTGNTGELFF
TRBV6-5	TRBJ1-3	CASSSPGNTIYF
TRBV5-1	TRBJ2-1	CASSLLAGSYNEQFF
TRBV2	TRBJ2-5	CASHGSQGGIQETQYF
TRBV5-1	TRBJ2-5	CASSLSTRAGETQYF
TRBV11-2	TRBJ2-7	CASSSRTMGTGIGEQYF
TRBV3-1	TRBJ1-5	CASSPQGGSNQPQHF
TRBV27	TRBJ1-6	CASSLDRTGFGSPLHF
TRBV6-5	TRBJ1-2	CASSLEEIYGYTF
TRBV5-4	TRBJ2-7	CASSSLGVRGVSYEQYF
TRBV20-1	TRBJ2-2	CSATTGRYTAELFF
TRBV28	TRBJ1-1	CASSSLSEAFF
TRBV4-2	TRBJ2-2	CASSQESHTGELFF
TRBV5-1	TRBJ2-2	CASRPGLADTNTGELFF
TRBV6-1	TRBJ2-2	CASSNNPRGWTGELFF
TRBV11-2	TRBJ1-5	CASSFRGQSGNQPQHF
TRBV6-2/TRBV6-3	TRBJ1-3	CASSWGTAGNTIYF
TRBV20-1	TRBJ2-3	CSAWNHQRGGGTDTQYF
TRBV30	TRBJ2-7	CAWSMWQNEQYF
TRBV28	TRBJ1-5	CASSFFSSNQPQHF
TRBV27	TRBJ2-2	CVSRGARELFF
TRBV10-1	TRBJ2-3	CASSPQWAGDADTQYF
TRBV6-1	TRBJ2-3	CASRVLAVGPDTQYF
TRBV12-3/TRBV12-4	TRBJ2-5	CASSPSGTAQETQYF
TRBV7-8	TRBJ2-7	CASSYGQGAGEQYF
TRBV4-2	TRBJ2-2	CASSPILGGTGELFF
TRBV5-8	TRBJ1-2	CASSRGQGLYGYTF
TRBV30	TRBJ1-2	CATFVRGYGYTF
TRBV6-5	TRBJ2-1	CASSYLMTGAYNEQFF
TRBV28	TRBJ2-5	CASTRGGGPWETQYF
TRBV4-3	TRBJ2-7	CASSQSVAREQYF
TRBV27	TRBJ1-2	CASSLYGGGYGYTF
TRBV6-2/TRBV6-3	TRBJ1-5	CASSKLKADRVVGQPQHF
TRBV27	TRBJ2-1	CASSSTRTGRSYNEQFF
TRBV6-5	TRBJ2-7	CASSYSTGTYEQYF
TRBV12-3/TRBV12-4	TRBJ2-1	CASSHGAVYNEHFF
TRBV4-1	TRBJ1-5	CASSQKPYQPQHF
TRBV20-1	TRBJ2-1	CSARPVFNEQFF
TRBV4-1	TRBJ2-5	CASSRWAGEGETQYF
TRBV27	TRBJ1-5	CASKSRDQPQHF
TRBV6-1	TRBJ2-7	CASSRWTNEQYF
TRBV7-2	TRBJ1-2	CASSLEAGFYGYTF
TRBV7-9	TRBJ2-5	CASSLTGQGGEAQYF
TRBV11-3	TRBJ1-1	CASSLSVEREAFF
TRBV12-3/TRBV12-4	TRBJ1-3	CASSLGEETGNTIYF
TRBV6-1	TRBJ1-2	CASSPDRRYGYTF
TRBV5-5	TRBJ2-1	CASSTNRGGDSYNEQFF
TRBV11-1	TRBJ2-7	CASSFPGLAGGRDEQYF